This is a list of T cell receptor beta chains from one sample in a study of OX40 agonist ivuxolimab in advanced cancers. Sequenced by immunoSEQ multiplex PCR; TCRdb stores in-frame clones only, minus some. Altogether tens of thousands of clones are present, about 88% being singletons, with the ten largest covering 2.4%. Material: CD4+ or CD8+ T cells sorted from blood, obtained in a trial of the OX40 agonist ivuxolimab. These receptors all come from an adult with an advanced solid tumor such as melanoma, head and neck, liver or kidney cancer. CDR3s include the opening cysteine and the closing phenylalanine or tryptophan. Fields, in order: clone size, D gene, V gene, J gene, CDR3 protein, CDR3 DNA. The D gene is left open where the match is weak. Size is omitted from some rows. Given values are once, few, many or a class for expanded clones.

.	.	TRBV6-6	TRBJ2-7	CASRNTRYEQYF	TGTGCCAGCAGAAACACACGTTACGAGCAGTACTTC
.	.	TRBV6-1	TRBJ2-7	CASSEEGAYEQYF	TGTGCCAGCAGTGAAGAGGGAGCCTACGAGCAGTACTTC
.	.	TRBV5-1	TRBJ1-2	CASSPGPAGDGYTF	TGCGCCAGCAGCCCAGGGCCCGCAGGGGATGGCTACACCTTC
.	.	TRBV5-6	TRBJ1-1	CASSLDPALAEAFF	TGTGCCAGCAGCTTGGACCCGGCCTTGGCTGAAGCTTTCTTT
.	TRBD1	TRBV7-2	TRBJ1-2	CASSRYTGQAEPSYGYTF	TGTGCCAGCAGCCGATACACAGGACAGGCTGAGCCTTCCTATGGCTACACCTTC
.	.	TRBV21-1	TRBJ2-7	CASSKKRQASYEQYF	TGTGCCAGCAGCAAAAAAAGACAGGCAAGCTACGAGCAGTACTTC
.	TRBD1	TRBV7-3	TRBJ1-6	CASSRELDRGSGSYNSPLHF	TGTGCCAGCAGCCGCGAGTTGGACAGGGGTTCGGGCTCCTATAATTCACCCCTCCACTTT
.	TRBD1	TRBV6-6	TRBJ2-2	CASSYSTGRGRGELFF	TGTGCCAGCAGTTACTCGACGGGTAGGGGGCGCGGGGAGCTGTTTTTT
.	TRBD1	TRBV29-1	TRBJ1-2	CSVERQGGNYGYTF	TGCAGCGTTGAACGACAGGGGGGAAACTATGGCTACACCTTC
.	.	TRBV4-2	TRBJ1-5	CASSPSGNTNQPQHF	TGTGCCAGCAGCCCTTCCGGGAACACCAATCAGCCCCAGCATTTT
.	.	TRBV19	TRBJ1-5	CASSIQPRGGGGAERRNQPQHF	TGTGCCAGTAGTATACAGCCCCGGGGAGGTGGAGGGGCAGAACGACGGAATCAGCCCCAGCATTTT
.	TRBD1	TRBV10-3	TRBJ1-2	CAISTGQGGSGYTF	TGTGCCATCAGTACCGGACAGGGAGGTTCGGGCTACACCTTC
.	TRBD1	TRBV19	TRBJ2-3	CASSNMDRGRTDTQYF	TGTGCCAGTAGTAACATGGACAGGGGGAGGACAGATACGCAGTATTTT
few	.	TRBV7-7	TRBJ1-1	CASSLDSGTEAFF	TGTGCTAGCAGCCTGGACAGCGGCACTGAAGCTTTCTTT
.	.	TRBV10-3	TRBJ2-3	CAISEGSEGDTQYF	TGTGCCATCAGTGAGGGATCTGAGGGGGATACGCAGTATTTT
.	.	TRBV5-4	TRBJ2-3	CASSWDPTDTQYF	TGTGCCAGCAGCTGGGATCCCACAGATACGCAGTATTTT
.	.	TRBV5-6	TRBJ2-3	CASSLGGPYTDTQYF	TGTGCCAGCAGCTTGGGCGGGCCGTACACAGATACGCAGTATTTT
.	.	TRBV6-5	TRBJ2-1	CASSPAGGPGQFF	TGTGCCAGCAGCCCAGCTGGGGGGCCGGGTCAGTTCTTC
.	.	TRBV9	TRBJ1-4	CASSVSPEGEKLFF	TGTGCCAGCAGCGTAAGCCCGGAGGGTGAAAAACTGTTTTTT
.	.	TRBV7-9	TRBJ1-4	CASSSTLGQQNEKLFF	TGTGCCAGCAGCTCTACCCTGGGGCAGCAAAATGAAAAACTGTTTTTT
.	TRBD1	TRBV18	TRBJ1-4	CASSRPGGVVEKLFF	TGTGCCAGCTCACGTCCAGGGGGCGTCGTTGAAAAACTGTTTTTT
.	TRBD1	TRBV6-7	TRBJ1-5	CASSFGTGGADNQPQHF	TGTGCCAGCAGTTTCGGGACAGGGGGCGCGGACAATCAGCCCCAGCATTTT
.	.	TRBV4-2	TRBJ2-5	CASSLLGGRGETQYF	TGTGCCAGCAGCCTTCTAGGGGGTAGGGGGGAGACCCAGTACTTC
.	.	TRBV6-1	TRBJ1-1	CASNWPTTEAFF	TGTGCCAGCAATTGGCCGACCACTGAAGCTTTCTTT
.	.	TRBV9	TRBJ2-5	CASRDRQVDSRETQYF	TGTGCCAGCAGAGACCGACAGGTGGACTCTCGGGAGACCCAGTACTTC
once	.	TRBV19	TRBJ2-2	CASSIFRGFTGELFF	TGTGCCAGTAGTATTTTCAGGGGCTTCACCGGGGAGCTGTTTTTT
.	TRBD1	TRBV6-5	TRBJ1-1	CASGGTGMGNTEAFF	TGTGCCAGCGGCGGGACAGGGATGGGGAACACTGAAGCTTTCTTT
.	.	TRBV5-8	TRBJ2-2	CASSRRGSGNTGELFF	TGTGCCAGCAGCCGACGGGGTAGCGGGAACACCGGGGAGCTGTTTTTT
.	.	TRBV7-2	TRBJ2-3	CASATLGGQRYTQYF	TGTGCCAGTGCTACCCTCGGGGGCCAGCGGTATACGCAGTATTTT
.	TRBD1	TRBV4-1	TRBJ1-6	CASREGDRGFSYNSPLHF	TGCGCCAGCAGAGAGGGGGACAGGGGGTTCTCCTATAATTCACCCCTCCACTTT
.	.	TRBV5-6	TRBJ1-2	CASSLEGRANYGYTF	TGTGCCAGCAGCTTGGAAGGGCGAGCTAACTATGGCTACACCTTC
few	.	TRBV7-9	TRBJ2-7	CASNRDQRGYEQYF	TGTGCCAGCAACCGGGACCAAAGGGGCTACGAGCAGTACTTC
.	.	TRBV2	TRBJ1-4	CASGTGEKLFF	TGTGCCAGCGGCACAGGGGAAAAACTGTTTTTT